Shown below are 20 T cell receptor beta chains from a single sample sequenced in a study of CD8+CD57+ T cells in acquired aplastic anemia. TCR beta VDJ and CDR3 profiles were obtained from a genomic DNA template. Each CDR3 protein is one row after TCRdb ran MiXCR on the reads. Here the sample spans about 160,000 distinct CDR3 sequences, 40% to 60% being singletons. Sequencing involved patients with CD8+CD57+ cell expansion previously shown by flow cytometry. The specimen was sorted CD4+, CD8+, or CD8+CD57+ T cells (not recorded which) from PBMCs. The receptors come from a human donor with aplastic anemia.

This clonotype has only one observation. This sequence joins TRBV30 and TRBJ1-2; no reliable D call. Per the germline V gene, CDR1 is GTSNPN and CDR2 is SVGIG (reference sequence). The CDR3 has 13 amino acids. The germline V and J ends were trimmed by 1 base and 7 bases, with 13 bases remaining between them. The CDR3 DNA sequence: TGTGCCTGGAGTGCAGGAAAGGGTCTTGGCTACACCTTC. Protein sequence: CAWSAGKGLGYTF.

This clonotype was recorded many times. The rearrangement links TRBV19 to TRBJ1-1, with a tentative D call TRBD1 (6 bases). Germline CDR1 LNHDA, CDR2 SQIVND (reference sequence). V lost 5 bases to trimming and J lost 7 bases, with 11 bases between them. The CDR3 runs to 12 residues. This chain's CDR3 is CASSPTGNEAFF. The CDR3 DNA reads TGTGCCAGTAGTCCCACAGGGAATGAAGCTTTCTTT.

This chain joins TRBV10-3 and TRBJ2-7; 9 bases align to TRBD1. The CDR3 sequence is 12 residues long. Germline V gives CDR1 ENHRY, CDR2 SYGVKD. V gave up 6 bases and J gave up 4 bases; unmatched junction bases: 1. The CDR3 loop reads CAIRQGAYEQYF. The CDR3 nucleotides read TGTGCCATCAGACAGGGGGCTTACGAGCAGTACTTC.

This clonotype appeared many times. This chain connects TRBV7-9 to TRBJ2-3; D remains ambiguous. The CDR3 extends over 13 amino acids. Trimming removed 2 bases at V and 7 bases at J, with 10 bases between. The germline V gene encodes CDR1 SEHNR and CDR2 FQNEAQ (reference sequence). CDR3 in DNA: TGTGCCAGCAGCTTAAGTGAGTGGAATACGCAGTATTTT. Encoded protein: CASSLSEWNTQYF.

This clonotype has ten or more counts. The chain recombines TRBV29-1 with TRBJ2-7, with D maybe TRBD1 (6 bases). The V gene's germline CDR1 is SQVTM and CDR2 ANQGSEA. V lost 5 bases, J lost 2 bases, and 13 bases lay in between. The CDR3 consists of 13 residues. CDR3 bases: TGCAGCGTTACCGGGACATACCCCTACGAGCAGTACTTC. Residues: CSVTGTYPYEQYF.

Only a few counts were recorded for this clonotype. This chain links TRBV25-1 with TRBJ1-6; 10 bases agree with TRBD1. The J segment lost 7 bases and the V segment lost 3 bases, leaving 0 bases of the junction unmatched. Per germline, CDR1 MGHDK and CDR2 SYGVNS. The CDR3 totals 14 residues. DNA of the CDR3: TGTGCCAGCAGTGAGGGACAGGGGAATTCACCCCTCCACTTT. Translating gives CASSEGQGNSPLHF. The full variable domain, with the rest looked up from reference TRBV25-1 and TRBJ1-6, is EADIYQTPRYLVIGTGKKITLECSQTMGHDKMYWYQQDPGMELHLIHYSYGVNSTEKGDLSSESTVSRIRTEHFPLTLESARPSHTSQYLCASSEGQGNSPLHFGNGTRLTVT.

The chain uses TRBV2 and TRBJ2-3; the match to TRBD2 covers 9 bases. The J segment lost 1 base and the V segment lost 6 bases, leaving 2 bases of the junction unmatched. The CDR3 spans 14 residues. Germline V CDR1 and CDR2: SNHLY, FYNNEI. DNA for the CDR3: TGTGCCAGCAGGAGGACTAGCGGCACAGATACGCAGTATTTT. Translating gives CASRRTSGTDTQYF.

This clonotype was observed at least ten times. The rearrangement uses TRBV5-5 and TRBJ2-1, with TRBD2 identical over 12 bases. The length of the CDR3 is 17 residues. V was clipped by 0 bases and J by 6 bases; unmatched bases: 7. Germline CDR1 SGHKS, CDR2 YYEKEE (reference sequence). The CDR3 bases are TGTGCCAGCAGCTTGGACCTAGCGGGAGGGCCAGGCAATGAGCAGTTCTTC. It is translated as CASSLDLAGGPGNEQFF.

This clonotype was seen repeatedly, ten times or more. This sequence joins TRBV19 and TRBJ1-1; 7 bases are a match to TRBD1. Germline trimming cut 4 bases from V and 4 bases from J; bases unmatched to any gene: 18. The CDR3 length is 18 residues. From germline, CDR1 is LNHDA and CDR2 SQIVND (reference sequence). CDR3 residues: CASSTGGAGGLMGTEAFF. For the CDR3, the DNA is TGTGCCAGTAGTACCGGCGGGGCAGGGGGTCTGATGGGCACTGAAGCTTTCTTT. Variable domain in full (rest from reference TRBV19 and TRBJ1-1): DGGITQSPKYLFRKEGQNVTLSCEQNLNHDAMYWYRQDPGQGLRLIYYSQIVNDFQKGDIAEGYSVSREKKESFPLTVTSAQKNPTAFYLCASSTGGAGGLMGTEAFFGQGTRLTVV.

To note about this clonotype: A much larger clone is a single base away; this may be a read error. DNA for the CDR3: TGTGCCAGCAGTCGAGGGACAGATGGAAAACTGTTTTTT. It is translated as CASSRGTDGKLFF. V and J are TRBV6-1 and TRBJ1-4; 7 nucleotides match TRBD1. The CDR3 runs to 13 residues. With 5 bases clipped from V and 10 bases from J, the junction kept 7 bases outside the gene matches. Germline V CDR1 and CDR2: MNHNS, SASEGT.

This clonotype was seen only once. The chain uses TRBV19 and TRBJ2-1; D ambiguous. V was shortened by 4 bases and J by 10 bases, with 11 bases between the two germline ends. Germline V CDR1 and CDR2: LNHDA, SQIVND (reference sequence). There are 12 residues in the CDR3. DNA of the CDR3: TGTGCCAGTAGTACAGGTTCGTGGGAGCAGTTCTTC. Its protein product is CASSTGSWEQFF.

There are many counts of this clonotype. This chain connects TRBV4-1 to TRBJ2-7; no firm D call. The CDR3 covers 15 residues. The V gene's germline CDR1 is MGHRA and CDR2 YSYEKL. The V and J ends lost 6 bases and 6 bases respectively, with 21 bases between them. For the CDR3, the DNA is TGCGCCAGCAGTCAACGTATGTCTGACCCCTCCGAGCAGTACTTC. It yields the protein CASSQRMSDPSEQYF.

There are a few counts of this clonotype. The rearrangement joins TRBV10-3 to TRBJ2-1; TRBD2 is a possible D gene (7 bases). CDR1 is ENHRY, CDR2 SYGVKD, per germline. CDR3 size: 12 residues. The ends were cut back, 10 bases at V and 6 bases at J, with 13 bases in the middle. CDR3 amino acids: CATRGAANEQFF. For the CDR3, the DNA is TGTGCCACTCGGGGGGCCGCCAATGAGCAGTTCTTC.

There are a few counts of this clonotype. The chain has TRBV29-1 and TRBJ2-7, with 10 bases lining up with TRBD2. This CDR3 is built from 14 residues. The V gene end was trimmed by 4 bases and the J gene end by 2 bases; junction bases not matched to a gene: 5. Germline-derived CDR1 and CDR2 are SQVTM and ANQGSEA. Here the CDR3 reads CSVGSGRATYEQYF. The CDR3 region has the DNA TGCAGCGTTGGAAGCGGGAGGGCCACCTACGAGCAGTACTTC.

DNA of the CDR3: TGTGCCAGCAGCTTAGCTTTAGCAACTTACAATGAGCAGTTCTTC. Translating gives CASSLALATYNEQFF. The chain recombines TRBV7-6 with TRBJ2-1, with D unclear. The length of the CDR3 is 15 residues. The V gene's germline CDR1 is SGHVS and CDR2 FNYEAQ. The V end lost 0 bases, the J end lost 4 bases, and 10 bases lay between the germline ends.

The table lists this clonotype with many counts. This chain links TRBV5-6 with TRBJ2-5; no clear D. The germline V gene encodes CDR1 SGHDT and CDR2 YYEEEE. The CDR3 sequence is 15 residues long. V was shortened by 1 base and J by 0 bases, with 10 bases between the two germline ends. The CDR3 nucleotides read TGTGCCAGCAGCTTGCTGCTCAGGCACCAAGAGACCCAGTACTTC. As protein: CASSLLLRHQETQYF. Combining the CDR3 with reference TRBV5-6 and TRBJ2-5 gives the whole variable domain DAGVTQSPTHLIKTRGQQVTLRCSPKSGHDTVSWYQQALGQGPQFIFQYYEEEERQRGNFPDRFSGHQFPNYSSELNVNALLLGDSALYLCASSLLLRHQETQYFGPGTRLLVL.

CDR3 sequence: CASGALRGWVTYEQYF. CDR3 DNA sequence: TGTGCTAGTGGCGCCCTCAGGGGATGGGTGACCTACGAGCAGTACTTC. The genes are TRBV12-5 and TRBJ2-7; a weak D match, TRBD1 (6 bases). This CDR3 spans 16 amino acids. The germline V gene has CDR1 LGHNT and CDR2 FRNRAP. V dropped 6 bases and J dropped 2 bases, with 20 bases sitting between them.

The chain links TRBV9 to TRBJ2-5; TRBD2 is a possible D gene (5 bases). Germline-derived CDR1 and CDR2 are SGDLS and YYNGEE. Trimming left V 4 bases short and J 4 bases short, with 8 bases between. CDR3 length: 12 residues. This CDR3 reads CASSTAGETQYF. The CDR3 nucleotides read TGTGCCAGCAGCACCGCGGGAGAGACCCAGTACTTC.

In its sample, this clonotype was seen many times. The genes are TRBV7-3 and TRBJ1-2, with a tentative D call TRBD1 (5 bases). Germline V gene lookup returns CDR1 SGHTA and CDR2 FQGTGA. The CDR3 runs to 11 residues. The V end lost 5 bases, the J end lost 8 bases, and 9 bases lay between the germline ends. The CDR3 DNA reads TGTGCCAGCAGCCAAGGGGAGGGCTACACCTTC. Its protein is CASSQGEGYTF.

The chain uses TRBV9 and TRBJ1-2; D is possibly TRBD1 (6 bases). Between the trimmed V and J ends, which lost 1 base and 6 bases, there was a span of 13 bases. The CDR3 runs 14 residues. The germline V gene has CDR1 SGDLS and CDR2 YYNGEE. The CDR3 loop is CASSVTQGTDGYTF. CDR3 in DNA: TGTGCCAGCAGCGTAACACAGGGAACGGATGGCTACACCTTC.